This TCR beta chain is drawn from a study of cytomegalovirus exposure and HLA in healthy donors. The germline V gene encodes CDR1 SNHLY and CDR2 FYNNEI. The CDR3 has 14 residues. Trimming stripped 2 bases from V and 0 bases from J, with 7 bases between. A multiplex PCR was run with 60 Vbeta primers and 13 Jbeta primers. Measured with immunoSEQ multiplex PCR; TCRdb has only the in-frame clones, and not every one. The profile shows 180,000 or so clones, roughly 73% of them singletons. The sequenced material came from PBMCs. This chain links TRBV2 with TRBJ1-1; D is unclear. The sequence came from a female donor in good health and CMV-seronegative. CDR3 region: CASSEFRMNTEAFF. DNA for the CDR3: TGTGCCAGCAGTGAATTCAGAATGAACACTGAAGCTTTCTTT. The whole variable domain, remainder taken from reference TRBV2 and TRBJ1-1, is EPEVTQTPSHQVTQMGQEVILRCVPISNHLYFYWYRQILGQKVEFLVSFYNNEISEKSEIFDDQFSVERPDGSNFTLKIRSTKLEDSAMYFCASSEFRMNTEAFFGQGTRLTVV.